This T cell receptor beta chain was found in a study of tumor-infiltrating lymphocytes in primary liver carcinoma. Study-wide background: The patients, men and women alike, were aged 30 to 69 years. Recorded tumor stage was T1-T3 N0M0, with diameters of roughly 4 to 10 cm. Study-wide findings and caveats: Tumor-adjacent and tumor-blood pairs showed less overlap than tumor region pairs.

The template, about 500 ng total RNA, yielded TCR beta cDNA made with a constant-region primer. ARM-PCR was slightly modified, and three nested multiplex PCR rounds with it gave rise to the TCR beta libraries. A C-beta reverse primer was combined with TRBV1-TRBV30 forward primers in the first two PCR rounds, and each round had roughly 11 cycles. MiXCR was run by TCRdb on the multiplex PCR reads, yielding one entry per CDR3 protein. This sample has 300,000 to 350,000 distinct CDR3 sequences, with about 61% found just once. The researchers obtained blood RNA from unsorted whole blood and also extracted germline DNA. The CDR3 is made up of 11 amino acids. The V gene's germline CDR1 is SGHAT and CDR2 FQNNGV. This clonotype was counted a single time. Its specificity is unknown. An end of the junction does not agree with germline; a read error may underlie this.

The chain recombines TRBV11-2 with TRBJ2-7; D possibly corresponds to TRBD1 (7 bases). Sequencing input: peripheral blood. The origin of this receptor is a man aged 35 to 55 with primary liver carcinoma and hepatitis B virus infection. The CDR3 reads CSSSLVAGQHF. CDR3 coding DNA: TGTTCCAGCAGCTTAGTCGCGGGACAGCACTTC.